The clone carrying this T cell receptor beta chain was detected a few times. The antigen remains undetermined. Then a second PCR, running roughly 6 to 12 cycles, was carried out with a sample-barcoded 5' primer and a J-beta primer mix. TCRdb independently ran MiXCR on the 5' RACE reads; one entry per CDR3 protein. The sample has about a million distinct CDR3 sequences; around 48% are singletons. These data are taken from a study of blood T cells in healthy people across ages. Points from the study as a whole: TCR beta diversity per million T cells fell roughly linearly with age. Investigators treated diversity estimates from one million T cells as underestimates.

Per sample, at least 5.5 micrograms of total RNA were extracted. The sequenced material came from blood. The origin of this receptor is a man aged 25-45 years in good health.

CDR3 amino acids: CASSQRQNTGELFF. In DNA form, the CDR3 reads TGTGCCAGCAGCCAAAGACAGAACACCGGGGAGCTGTTTTTT. The V and J genes are TRBV3-1 and TRBJ2-2, with D unresolved. Per germline, CDR1 LGHDT and CDR2 YNNKEL (reference sequence). Trimming shortened V by 2 bases and J by 1 base, and 5 bases separated the two germline ends. The CDR3 totals 14 residues.